This entry describes one TCR beta chain. The antigen remains unidentified. This specimen comes from a study of OX40 agonist ivuxolimab in advanced cancers. Across the whole study: Patients receiving dose escalation had hepatocellular carcinoma, melanoma, renal cell or head and neck cancer. Overall study results and limits: Among the nonresponders, some also had low normalized T-cell clonal expansion.

Blood sampling took place at baseline, cycle 4 day 1, and cycle 7 day 1. The CDR3 covers 15 residues. Unmatched junction bases numbered 10, after V lost 5 bases and J lost 4 bases. CDR1 is MDHEN and CDR2 is SYDVKM in the germline V gene. Here immunoSEQ multiplex PCR was the method, and the copy in TCRdb shows in-frame clones only, minus some. Here the sample spans 60,000 to 80,000 clones, around four fifths being singletons. This clonotype was sampled from an adult with an advanced solid tumor such as melanoma, head and neck, liver or kidney cancer. The source was CD4+ or CD8+ T cells sorted from blood, collected in a trial of the OX40 agonist ivuxolimab. The chain recombines TRBV28 with TRBJ2-7, with 8 bases identical to TRBD2. CDR3 in amino acids: CASSREGLGGYEQYV. DNA of the CDR3: TGTGCCAGCAGTCGAGAGGGACTAGGCGGTTACGAGCAGTACGTC.